This T cell receptor delta chain was profiled in a study of gamma-delta chains in newborns, infants, children. Study summary: Polyclonal expansion of innate γδ T cells after birth follows microbial exposure.

TCRdb called clones from the reads again using CATT. The sample shows 4,000 to 4,500 delta-chain clones, 6.2% of them seen only once. This clone is termed hyperexpanded. Other DNA sequences from this sample encode an identical CDR3 as well. Sample: blood. The receptor's source is a child who was a newborn, infant or young child, either healthy, febrile or measles-vaccinated (not recorded which).

The CDR3 sequence: CACDILGDTAQLFF. CDR3 coding DNA: TGTGCCTGTGACATACTGGGGGATACAGCACAACTCTTCTTT. This sequence joins TRDV2 and TRDJ2, with 10 bases lining up with TRDD3. The V gene end was trimmed by 2 bases and the J gene end by 5 bases; junction bases not matched to a gene: 1. The CDR3 sequence is 14 residues long. CDR1 is GEAIGNYY, CDR2 EKD, per germline.